This T cell receptor (beta chain) was sequenced for a study of cytomegalovirus exposure and HLA in healthy donors. Study-wide context: Among 350 to 500 genotyped donors, 65% to 90% fell in the Caucasian-associated ancestry cluster. Overall study findings and caveats: CMV antigen specificity was confirmed in vitro for a few CMV-associated chains. With later analysis, a missense DCLRE1C variant became linked to TCR beta V- and J-gene trimming. A previous analysis found most TCR beta V segments productive roughly 87% or roughly 30% of the time.

This clone came up a few times. Its antigen remains unknown. Amplification used 60 Vbeta primers and 13 Jbeta primers. TCRdb keeps only in-frame clones here, not all; method: immunoSEQ multiplex PCR. The sample yields 130,000 to 150,000 clones, about 80% seen once. Source material: PBMCs. This clonotype was obtained from a woman between 18 and 29 years old in good health and CMV-seropositive.

The CDR3 DNA reads TGTGCCAGCAGCTTATCGCGACAGGGACTCAATCAGCCCCAGCATTTT. Protein: CASSLSRQGLNQPQHF. The chain combines TRBV7-9 with TRBJ1-5; 7 bases are a match to TRBD1. Trimming removed 2 bases from V and 3 bases from J; junction bases left unmatched: 7. This CDR3 region has 16 residues. Germline V gene sequence: CDR1 SEHNR, CDR2 FQNEAQ (reference sequence).